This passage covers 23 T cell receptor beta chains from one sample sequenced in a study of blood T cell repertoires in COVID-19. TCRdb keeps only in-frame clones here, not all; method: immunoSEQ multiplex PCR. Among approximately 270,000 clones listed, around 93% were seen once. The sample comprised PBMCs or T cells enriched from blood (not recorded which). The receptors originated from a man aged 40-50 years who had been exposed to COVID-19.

The CDR3 sequence is CASSAQGAYEQYF. The CDR3 coding sequence is TGTGCCAGCAGCGCCCAGGGGGCCTACGAGCAGTACTTC. This sequence joins TRBV7-2 and TRBJ2-7; TRBD1 aligns across 7 bases. V shed 5 bases, J shed 2 bases, and the junction held 3 bases outside the gene matches. Germline V gene data show CDR1 as SGHTA and CDR2 as FQGNSA. The CDR3 loop spans 13 amino acids.

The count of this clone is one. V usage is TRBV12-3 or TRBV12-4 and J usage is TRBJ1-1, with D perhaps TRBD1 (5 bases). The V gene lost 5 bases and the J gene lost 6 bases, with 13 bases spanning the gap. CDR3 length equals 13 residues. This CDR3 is CASSPAGGAEAFF. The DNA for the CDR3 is TGTGCCAGCAGTCCGGCCGGGGGGGCTGAAGCTTTCTTT.

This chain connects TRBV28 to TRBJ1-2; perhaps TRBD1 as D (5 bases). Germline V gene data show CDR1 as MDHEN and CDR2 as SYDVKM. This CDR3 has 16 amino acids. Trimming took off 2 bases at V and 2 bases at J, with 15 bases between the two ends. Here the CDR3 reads CASSLVGPAGNYGYTF. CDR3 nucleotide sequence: TGTGCCAGCAGTTTAGTGGGGCCGGCAGGGAACTATGGCTACACCTTC.

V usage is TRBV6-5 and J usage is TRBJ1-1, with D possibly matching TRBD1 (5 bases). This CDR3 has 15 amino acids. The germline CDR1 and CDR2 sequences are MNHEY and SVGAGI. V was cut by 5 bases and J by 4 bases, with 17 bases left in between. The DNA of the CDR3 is TGTGCCAGCAGTCACCCGGGAGGGGTCAGCACTGAAGCTTTCTTT. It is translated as CASSHPGGVSTEAFF.

Here the CDR3 DNA reads TGTGCCAGTTCGCCGGGACAGAATACCTATGGCTACACCTTC. This encodes CASSPGQNTYGYTF. The chain recombines TRBV19 with TRBJ1-2; 7 bases align to TRBD1. The CDR3 extends over 14 amino acids. Germline loops: CDR1 LNHDA, CDR2 SQIVND (reference sequence). The ends lost 8 bases at V and 4 bases at J; junction bases unmatched: 10.

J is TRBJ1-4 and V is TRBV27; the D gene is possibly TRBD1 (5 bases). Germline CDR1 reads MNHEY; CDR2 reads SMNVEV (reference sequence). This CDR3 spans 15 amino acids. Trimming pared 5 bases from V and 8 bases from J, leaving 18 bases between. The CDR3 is CASSDPQGTGEKLFF. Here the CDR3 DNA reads TGTGCCAGCAGTGATCCTCAGGGCACAGGAGAAAAACTGTTTTTT.

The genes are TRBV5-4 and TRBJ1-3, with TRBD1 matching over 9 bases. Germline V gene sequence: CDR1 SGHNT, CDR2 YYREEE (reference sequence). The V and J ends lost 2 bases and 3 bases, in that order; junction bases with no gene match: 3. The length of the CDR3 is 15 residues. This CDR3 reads CASSLQGAGGNTIYF. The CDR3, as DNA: TGTGCCAGCAGCTTACAGGGGGCGGGTGGAAACACCATATATTTT.

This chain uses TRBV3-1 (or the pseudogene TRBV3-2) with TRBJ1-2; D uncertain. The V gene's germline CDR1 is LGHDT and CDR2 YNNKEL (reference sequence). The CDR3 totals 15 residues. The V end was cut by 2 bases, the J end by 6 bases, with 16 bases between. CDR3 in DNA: TGTGCCAGCAGCCAAATAGTTGGAGGGAAAGATGGCTACACCTTC. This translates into CASSQIVGGKDGYTF.

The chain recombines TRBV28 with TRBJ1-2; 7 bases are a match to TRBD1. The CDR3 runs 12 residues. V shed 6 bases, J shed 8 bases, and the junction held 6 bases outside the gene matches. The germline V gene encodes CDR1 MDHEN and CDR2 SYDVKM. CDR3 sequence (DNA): TGTGCCAGCAGGAGGGGGCAAGGAGGCTACACCTTC. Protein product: CASRRGQGGYTF.

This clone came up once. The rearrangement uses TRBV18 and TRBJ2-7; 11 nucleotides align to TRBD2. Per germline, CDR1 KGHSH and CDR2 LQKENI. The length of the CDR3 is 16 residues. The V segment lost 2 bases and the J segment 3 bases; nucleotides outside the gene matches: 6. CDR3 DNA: TGTGCCAGCTCACCAAATATCGGGACTAGCGGCTACGAGCAGTACTTC. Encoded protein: CASSPNIGTSGYEQYF.

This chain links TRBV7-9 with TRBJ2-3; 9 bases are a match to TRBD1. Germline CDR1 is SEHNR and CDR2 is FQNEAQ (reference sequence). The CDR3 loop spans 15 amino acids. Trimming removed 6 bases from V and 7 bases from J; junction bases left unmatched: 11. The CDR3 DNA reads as TGTGCCAGCAGACCTCTCCGGGACAGGGCTAATACGCAGTATTTT. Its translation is CASRPLRDRANTQYF.

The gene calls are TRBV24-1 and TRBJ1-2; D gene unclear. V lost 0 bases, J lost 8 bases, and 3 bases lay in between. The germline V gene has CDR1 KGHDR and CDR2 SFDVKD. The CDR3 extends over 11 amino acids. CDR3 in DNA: TGTGCCACCAGTGATTTGTTAGGCTACACCTTC. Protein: CATSDLLGYTF.

CDR3 in amino acids: CASSERTGDFGPQHF. CDR3 coding DNA: TGTGCCAGCAGTGAGAGGACAGGGGACTTTGGGCCCCAGCATTTT. The chain joins TRBV6-1 to TRBJ1-5; 9 bases map to TRBD1. The CDR3 loop spans 15 amino acids. Germline V gene data show CDR1 as MNHNS and CDR2 as SASEGT. V was pared by 3 bases and J by 9 bases, with 9 bases of the junction left unmatched.

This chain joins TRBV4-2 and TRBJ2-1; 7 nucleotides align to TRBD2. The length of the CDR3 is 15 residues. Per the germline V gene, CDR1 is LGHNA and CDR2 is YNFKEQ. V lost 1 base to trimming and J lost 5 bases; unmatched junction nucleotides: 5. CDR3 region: CASSQGGTTNNEQFF. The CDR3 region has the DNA TGTGCCAGCAGCCAAGGAGGGACTACCAACAATGAGCAGTTCTTC.

The chain's CDR3 is CASSEGQGRAYGYTF. The DNA of the CDR3 is TGCGCCAGCAGCGAAGGACAGGGAAGGGCCTATGGCTACACCTTC. The chain couples TRBV5-1 to TRBJ1-2; 8 bases match TRBD1. Germline V gene sequence: CDR1 SGHRS, CDR2 YFSETQ. There are 15 residues in the CDR3. J lost 4 bases, V lost 4 bases, and 9 bases had no gene match.

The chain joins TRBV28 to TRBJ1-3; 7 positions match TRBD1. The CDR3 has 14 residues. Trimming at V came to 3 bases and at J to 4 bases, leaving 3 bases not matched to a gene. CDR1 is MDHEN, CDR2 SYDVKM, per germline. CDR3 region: CASSFEGAGNTIYF. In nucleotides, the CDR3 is TGTGCCAGCAGTTTTGAGGGGGCCGGAAACACCATATATTTT. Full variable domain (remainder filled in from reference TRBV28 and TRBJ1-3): DVKVTQSSRYLVKRTGEKVFLECVQDMDHENMFWYRQDPGLGLRLIYFSYDVKMKEKGDIPEGYSVSREKKERFSLILESASTNQTSMYLCASSFEGAGNTIYFGEGSWLTVV.

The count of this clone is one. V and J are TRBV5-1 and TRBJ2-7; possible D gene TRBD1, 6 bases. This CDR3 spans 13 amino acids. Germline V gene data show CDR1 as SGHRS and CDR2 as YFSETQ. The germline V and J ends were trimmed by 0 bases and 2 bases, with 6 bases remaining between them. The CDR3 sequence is CASSLDRAYEQYF. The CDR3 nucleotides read TGCGCCAGCAGCTTGGACAGGGCCTACGAGCAGTACTTC.

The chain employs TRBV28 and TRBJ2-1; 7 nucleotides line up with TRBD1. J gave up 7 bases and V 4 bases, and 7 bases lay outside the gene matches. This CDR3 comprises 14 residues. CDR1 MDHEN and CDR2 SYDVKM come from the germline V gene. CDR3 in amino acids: CASSSYRGENEQFF. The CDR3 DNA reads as TGTGCCAGCAGTTCTTACAGGGGAGAAAATGAGCAGTTCTTC.

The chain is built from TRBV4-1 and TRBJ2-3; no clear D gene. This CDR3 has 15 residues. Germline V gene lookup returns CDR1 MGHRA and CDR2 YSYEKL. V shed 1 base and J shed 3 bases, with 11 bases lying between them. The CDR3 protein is CASSQVKSATDTQYF. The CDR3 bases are TGCGCCAGCAGCCAAGTGAAGTCCGCGACAGATACGCAGTATTTT.

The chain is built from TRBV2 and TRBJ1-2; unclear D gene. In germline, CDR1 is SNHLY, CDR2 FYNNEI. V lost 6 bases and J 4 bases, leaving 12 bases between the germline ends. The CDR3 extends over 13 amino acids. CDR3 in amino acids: CASSRQAPYGYTF. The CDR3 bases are TGTGCCAGCAGCCGGCAGGCCCCCTATGGCTACACCTTC.

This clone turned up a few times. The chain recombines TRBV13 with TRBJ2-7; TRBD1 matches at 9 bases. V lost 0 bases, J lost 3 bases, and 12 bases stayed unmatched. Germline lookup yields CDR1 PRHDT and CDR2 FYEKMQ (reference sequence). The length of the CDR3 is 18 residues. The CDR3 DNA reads TGTGCCAGCAGCTTAGGCCCTGGTGGAAGGGACAGGGTCTACGAGCAGTACTTC. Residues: CASSLGPGGRDRVYEQYF.

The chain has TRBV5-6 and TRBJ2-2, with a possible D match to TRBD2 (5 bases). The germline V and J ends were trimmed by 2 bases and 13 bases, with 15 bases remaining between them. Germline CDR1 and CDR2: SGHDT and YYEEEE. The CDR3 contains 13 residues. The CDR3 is CASSFSSPEGLFF. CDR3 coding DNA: TGTGCCAGCAGCTTCAGTTCCCCCGAGGGGCTGTTTTTT.

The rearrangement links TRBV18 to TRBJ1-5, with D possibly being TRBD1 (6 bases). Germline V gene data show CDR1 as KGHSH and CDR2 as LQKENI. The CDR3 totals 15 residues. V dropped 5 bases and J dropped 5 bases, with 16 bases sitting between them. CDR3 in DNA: TGTGCCAGCTCATCCCTACAGGGCGCGGATCAGCCCCAGCATTTT. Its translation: CASSSLQGADQPQHF.